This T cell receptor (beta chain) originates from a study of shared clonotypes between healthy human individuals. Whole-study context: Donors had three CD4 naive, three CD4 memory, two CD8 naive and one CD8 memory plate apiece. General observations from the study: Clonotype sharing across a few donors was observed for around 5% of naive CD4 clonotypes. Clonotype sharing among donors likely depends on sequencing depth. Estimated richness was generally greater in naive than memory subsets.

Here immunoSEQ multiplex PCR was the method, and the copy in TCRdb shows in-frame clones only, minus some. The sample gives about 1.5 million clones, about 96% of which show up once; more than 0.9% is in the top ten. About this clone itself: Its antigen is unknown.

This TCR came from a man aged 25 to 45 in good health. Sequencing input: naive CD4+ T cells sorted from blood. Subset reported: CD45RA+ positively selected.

The CDR3 sequence: CASSSDQQFMNTEAFF. In DNA, the CDR3 is TGTGCCAGCTCGTCCGACCAGCAGTTCATGAACACTGAAGCTTTCTTT. The chain combines TRBV18 with TRBJ1-1; D uncertain. Germline V gene sequence: CDR1 KGHSH, CDR2 LQKENI. V lost 6 bases, J lost 0 bases, and 17 bases lay in between. CDR3 length: 16 residues.